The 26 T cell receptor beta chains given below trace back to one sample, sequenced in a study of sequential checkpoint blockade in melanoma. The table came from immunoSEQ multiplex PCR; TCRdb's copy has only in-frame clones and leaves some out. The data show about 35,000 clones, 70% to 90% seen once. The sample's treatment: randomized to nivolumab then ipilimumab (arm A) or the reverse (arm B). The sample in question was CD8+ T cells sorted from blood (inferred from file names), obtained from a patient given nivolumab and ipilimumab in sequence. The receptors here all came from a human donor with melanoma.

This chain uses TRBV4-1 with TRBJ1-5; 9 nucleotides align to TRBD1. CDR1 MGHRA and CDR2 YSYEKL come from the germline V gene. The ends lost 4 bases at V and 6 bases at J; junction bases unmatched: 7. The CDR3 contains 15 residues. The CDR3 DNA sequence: TGCGCCAGCAGCCTGGGACAGGGAATGGCTCAGCCCCAGCATTTT. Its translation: CASSLGQGMAQPQHF.

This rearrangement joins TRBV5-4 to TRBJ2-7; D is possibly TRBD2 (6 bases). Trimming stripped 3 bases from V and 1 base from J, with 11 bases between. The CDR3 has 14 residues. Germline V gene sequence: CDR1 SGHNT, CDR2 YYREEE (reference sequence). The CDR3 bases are TGTGCCAGCAGCTCCAGAGGGACTTCCTACGAGCAGTACTTC. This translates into CASSSRGTSYEQYF.

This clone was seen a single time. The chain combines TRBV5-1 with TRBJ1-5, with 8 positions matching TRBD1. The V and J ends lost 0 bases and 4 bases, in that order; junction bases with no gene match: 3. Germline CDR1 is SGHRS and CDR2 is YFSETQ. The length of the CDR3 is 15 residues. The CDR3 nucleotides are TGCGCCAGCAGCTTGGACACAGGGGGAAATCAGCCCCAGCATTTT. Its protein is CASSLDTGGNQPQHF.

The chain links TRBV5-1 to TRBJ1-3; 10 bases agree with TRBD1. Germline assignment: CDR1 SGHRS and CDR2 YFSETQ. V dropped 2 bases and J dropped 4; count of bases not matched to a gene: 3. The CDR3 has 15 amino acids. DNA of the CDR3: TGCGCCAGCAGCTTAGACAGGGGGCTCGGAAACACCATATATTTT. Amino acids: CASSLDRGLGNTIYF.

The CDR3, as DNA: TGCGCCAGCAGCGTGCGGGGGACCTTTAGCCCCTGGGAGACCCAGTACTTC. This gives the protein CASSVRGTFSPWETQYF. This chain links TRBV4-1 with TRBJ2-5, with 7 bases aligning to TRBD2. The CDR3 spans 17 residues. Germline CDR1 reads MGHRA; CDR2 reads YSYEKL. V dropped 5 bases and J dropped 5; count of bases not matched to a gene: 17.

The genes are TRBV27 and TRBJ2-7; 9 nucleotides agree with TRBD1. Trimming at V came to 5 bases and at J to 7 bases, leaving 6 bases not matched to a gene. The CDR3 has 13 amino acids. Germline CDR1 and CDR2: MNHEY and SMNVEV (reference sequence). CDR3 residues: CASSRGTGQEQYF. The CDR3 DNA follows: TGTGCCAGCAGTAGAGGGACAGGGCAAGAGCAGTACTTC.

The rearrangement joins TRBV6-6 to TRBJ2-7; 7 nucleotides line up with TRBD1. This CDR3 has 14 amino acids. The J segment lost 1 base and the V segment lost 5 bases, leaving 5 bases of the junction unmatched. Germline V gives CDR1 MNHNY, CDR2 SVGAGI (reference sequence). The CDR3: CASSQTGPSYEQYF. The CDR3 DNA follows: TGTGCCAGCAGTCAGACAGGGCCTTCCTACGAGCAGTACTTC.

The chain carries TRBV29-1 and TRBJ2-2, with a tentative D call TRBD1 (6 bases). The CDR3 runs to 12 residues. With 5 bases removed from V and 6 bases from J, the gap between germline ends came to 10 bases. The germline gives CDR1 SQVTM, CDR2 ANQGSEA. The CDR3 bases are TGCAGCGTTAGGGACACCCCCGGGGAGCTGTTTTTT. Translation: CSVRDTPGELFF.

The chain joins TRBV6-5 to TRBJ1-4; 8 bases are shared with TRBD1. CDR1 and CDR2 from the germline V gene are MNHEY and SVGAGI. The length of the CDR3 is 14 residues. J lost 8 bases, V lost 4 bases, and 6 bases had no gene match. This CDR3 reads CASSFRGLVEKLFF. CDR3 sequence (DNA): TGTGCCAGCAGTTTCAGGGGGCTGGTAGAAAAACTGTTTTTT.

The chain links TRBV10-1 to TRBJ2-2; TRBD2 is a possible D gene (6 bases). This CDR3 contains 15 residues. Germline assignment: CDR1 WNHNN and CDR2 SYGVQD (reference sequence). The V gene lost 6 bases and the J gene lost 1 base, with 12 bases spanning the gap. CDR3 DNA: TGCGCCAGCAGGGGACTCAGGATGAACACCGGGGAGCTGTTTTTT. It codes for CASRGLRMNTGELFF.

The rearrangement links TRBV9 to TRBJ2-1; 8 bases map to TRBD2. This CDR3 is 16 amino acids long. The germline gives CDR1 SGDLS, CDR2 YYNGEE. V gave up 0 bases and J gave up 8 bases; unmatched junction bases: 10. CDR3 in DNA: TGTGCCAGCAGCGTAGTTGATACTCCGGGGGGGGATGAGCAGTTCTTC. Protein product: CASSVVDTPGGDEQFF. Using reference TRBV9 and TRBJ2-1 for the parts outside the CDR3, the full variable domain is DSGVTQTPKHLITATGQRVTLRCSPRSGDLSVYWYQQSLDQGLQFLIQYYNGEERAKGNILERFSAQQFPDLHSELNLSSLELGDSALYFCASSVVDTPGGDEQFFGPGTRLTVL.

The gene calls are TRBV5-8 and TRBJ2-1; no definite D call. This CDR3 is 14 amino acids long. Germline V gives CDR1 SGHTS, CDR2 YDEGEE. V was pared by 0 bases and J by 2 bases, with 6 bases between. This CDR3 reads CASSLAAAYNEQFF. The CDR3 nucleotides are TGTGCCAGCAGCTTGGCGGCGGCCTACAATGAGCAGTTCTTC.

This CDR3 is CASLWTGLSNQPQHF. In DNA form, the CDR3 reads TGTGCCAGCCTGTGGACAGGGCTGAGCAATCAGCCCCAGCATTTT. This rearrangement joins TRBV6-1 to TRBJ1-5; 8 positions match TRBD1. CDR3 length equals 15 residues. Germline V gene lookup returns CDR1 MNHNS and CDR2 SASEGT. The V gene end was trimmed by 8 bases and the J gene end by 1 base; junction bases not matched to a gene: 7.

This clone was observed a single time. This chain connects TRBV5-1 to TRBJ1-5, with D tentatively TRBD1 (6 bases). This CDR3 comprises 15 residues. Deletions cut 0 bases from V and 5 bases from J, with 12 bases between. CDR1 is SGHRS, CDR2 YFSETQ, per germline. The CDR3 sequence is CASSLGPSGDQPQHF. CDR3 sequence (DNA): TGCGCCAGCAGCTTGGGCCCTTCAGGGGATCAGCCCCAGCATTTT.

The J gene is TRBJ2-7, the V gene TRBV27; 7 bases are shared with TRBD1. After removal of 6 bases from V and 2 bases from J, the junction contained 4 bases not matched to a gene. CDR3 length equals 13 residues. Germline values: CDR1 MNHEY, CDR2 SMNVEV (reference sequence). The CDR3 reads CASSPGQAYEQYF. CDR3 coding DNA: TGTGCCAGCAGCCCCGGACAGGCCTACGAGCAGTACTTC.

The chain's CDR3 is CASSERDWPPQHF. The CDR3 DNA sequence: TGTGCCAGCAGTGAGAGGGATTGGCCGCCCCAGCATTTT. The chain recombines TRBV2 with TRBJ1-5, with D uncertain. The CDR3 runs 13 residues. The germline gives CDR1 SNHLY, CDR2 FYNNEI. Trimming pared 3 bases from V and 9 bases from J, leaving 12 bases between.

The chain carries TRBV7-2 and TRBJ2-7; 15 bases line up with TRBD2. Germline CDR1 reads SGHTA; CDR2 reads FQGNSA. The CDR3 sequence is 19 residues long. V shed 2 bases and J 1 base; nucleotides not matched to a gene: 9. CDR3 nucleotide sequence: TGTGCCAGCAGCTTAACGGGACTAGCGGGAGGCCTACGTTCCTACGAGCAGTACTTC. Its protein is CASSLTGLAGGLRSYEQYF. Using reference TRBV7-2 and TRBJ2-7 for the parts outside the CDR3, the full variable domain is GAGVSQSPSNKVTEKGKDVELRCDPISGHTALYWYRQSLGQGLEFLIYFQGNSAPDKSGLPSDRFSAERTGGSVSTLTIQRTQQEDSAVYLCASSLTGLAGGLRSYEQYFGPGTRLTVT.

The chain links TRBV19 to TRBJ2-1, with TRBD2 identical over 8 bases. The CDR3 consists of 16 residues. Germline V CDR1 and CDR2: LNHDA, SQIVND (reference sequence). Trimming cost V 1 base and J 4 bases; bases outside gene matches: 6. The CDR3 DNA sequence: TGTGCCAGTAGTATAGGAACGCGGGGGGCTTACAATGAGCAGTTCTTC. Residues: CASSIGTRGAYNEQFF.

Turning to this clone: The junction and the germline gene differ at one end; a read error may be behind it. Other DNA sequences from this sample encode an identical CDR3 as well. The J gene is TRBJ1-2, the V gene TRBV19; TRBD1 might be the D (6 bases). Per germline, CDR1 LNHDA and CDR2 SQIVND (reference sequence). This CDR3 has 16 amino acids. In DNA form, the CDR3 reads TGCGCCAGTAGTATCCCGGACAGCCCAACGACGTATGGCTACACCTTC. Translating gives CASSIPDSPTTYGYTF. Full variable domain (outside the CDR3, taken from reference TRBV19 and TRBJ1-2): DGGITQSPKYLFRKEGQNVTLSCEQNLNHDAMYWYRQDPGQGLRLIYYSQIVNDFQKGDIAEGYSVSREKKESFPLTVTSAQKNPTAFYLCASSIPDSPTTYGYTFGSGTRLTVV.

CDR3 sequence: CASSSGTNSPLHF. The CDR3 nucleotides are TGTGCCAGCAGTTCAGGTACGAATTCACCCCTCCACTTT. The chain links TRBV28 to TRBJ1-6; D ambiguous. The CDR3 consists of 13 residues. The ends were cut back, 4 bases at V and 7 bases at J, with 8 bases in the middle. Germline values: CDR1 MDHEN, CDR2 SYDVKM.

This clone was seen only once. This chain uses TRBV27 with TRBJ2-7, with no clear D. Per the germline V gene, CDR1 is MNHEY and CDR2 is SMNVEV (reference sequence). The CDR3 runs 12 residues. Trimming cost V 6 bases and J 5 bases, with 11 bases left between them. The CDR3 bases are TGTGCCAGCAGCTCCCCTAAGAACGAGCAGTACTTC. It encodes CASSSPKNEQYF.

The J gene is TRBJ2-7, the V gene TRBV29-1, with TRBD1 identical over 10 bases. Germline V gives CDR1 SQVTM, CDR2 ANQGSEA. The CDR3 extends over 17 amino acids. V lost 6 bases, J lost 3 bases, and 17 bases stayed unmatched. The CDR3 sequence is CSVTVTGGAPWNYEQYF. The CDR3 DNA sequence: TGCAGCGTGACAGTGACAGGGGGCGCCCCCTGGAACTACGAGCAGTACTTC.

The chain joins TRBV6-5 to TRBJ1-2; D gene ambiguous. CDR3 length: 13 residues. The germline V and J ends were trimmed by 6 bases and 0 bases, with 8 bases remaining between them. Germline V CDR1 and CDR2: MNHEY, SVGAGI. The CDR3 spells CASRITSNYGYTF. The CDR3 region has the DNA TGTGCCAGCAGGATTACATCTAACTATGGCTACACCTTC.

The CDR3 spells CASTLNAIAQETQYF. DNA of the CDR3: TGTGCCAGCACCCTTAATGCGATAGCCCAAGAGACCCAGTACTTC. The chain uses TRBV5-4 and TRBJ2-5; no firm D call. Between the trimmed V and J ends, which lost 6 bases and 1 base, there was a span of 16 bases. Germline V lookup: CDR1 SGHNT, CDR2 YYREEE (reference sequence). This CDR3 region has 15 residues. The variable domain in full, completed from reference TRBV5-4 and TRBJ2-5, reads ETGVTQSPTHLIKTRGQQVTLRCSSQSGHNTVSWYQQALGQGPQFIFQYYREEENGRGNFPPRFSGLQFPNYSSELNVNALELDDSALYLCASTLNAIAQETQYFGPGTRLLVL.

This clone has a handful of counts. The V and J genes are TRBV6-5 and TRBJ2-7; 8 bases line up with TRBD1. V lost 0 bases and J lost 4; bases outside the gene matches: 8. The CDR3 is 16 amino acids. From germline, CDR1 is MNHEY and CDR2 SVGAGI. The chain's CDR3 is CASSYSNPGGEYEQYF. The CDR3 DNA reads TGTGCCAGCAGTTACTCGAACCCAGGGGGCGAATACGAGCAGTACTTC.

The CDR3 nucleotides are TGCGCCAGCAGCCAAGAATATACGAGTCATTCAGAAGCTTTCTTT. It translates to CASSQEYTSHSEAFF. The V call is TRBV4-1, the J call TRBJ1-1; D is ambiguous. Germline V lookup: CDR1 MGHRA, CDR2 YSYEKL. V was pared by 0 bases and J by 8 bases, with 16 bases between. The length of the CDR3 is 15 residues.